The 10 T cell receptor beta chains below come from one sample, sequenced in a study of T cell responses to AZD1222 COVID-19 vaccine. This table comes from immunoSEQ multiplex PCR, and its TCRdb copy is limited to in-frame clones, with some not included. Altogether about 150,000 clones are present, roughly 91% being singletons, with the ten largest covering roughly 9%. Sequencing was performed on peripheral blood, taken on day 0 of AZD1222 vaccination. The origin of the receptors is an adult in good health.

The J gene is TRBJ2-7, the V gene TRBV3-1 (or the pseudogene TRBV3-2), with D unresolved. The CDR3 sequence is 14 residues long. Deletions cut 1 base from V and 3 bases from J, with 10 bases between. Looked up from germline, CDR1 is LGHDT and CDR2 is YNNKEL (reference sequence). CDR3 coding DNA: TGTGCCAGCAGCCAAGGGAACAGCTTCTACGAGCAGTACTTC. Translating gives CASSQGNSFYEQYF.

This clone was found once. The chain recombines TRBV7-8 with TRBJ2-2; weak D call: TRBD1 (6 bases). Germline assignment: CDR1 SGHVS and CDR2 FQNEAQ. The length of the CDR3 is 16 residues. Trimming left V 5 bases short and J 5 bases short, with 18 bases between. The CDR3 region is CASSPRDRPQTGELFF. The CDR3 bases are TGTGCCAGCAGCCCCCGAGACAGGCCACAAACCGGGGAGCTGTTTTTT. Together with reference TRBV7-8 and TRBJ2-2, the CDR3 gives the full variable domain: GAGVSQSPRYKVAKRGQDVALRCDPISGHVSLFWYQQALGQGPEFLTYFQNEAQLDKSGLPSDRFFAERPEGSVSTLKIQRTQQEDSAVYLCASSPRDRPQTGELFFGEGSRLTVL.

This rearrangement joins TRBV19 to TRBJ1-2, with no clear D. The V end was cut by 4 bases, the J end by 2 bases, with 11 bases between. The CDR3 length is 14 residues. Per germline, CDR1 LNHDA and CDR2 SQIVND (reference sequence). In nucleotides, the CDR3 is TGTGCCAGTAGTACTGCAGCACAGAACTATGGCTACACCTTC. Its protein is CASSTAAQNYGYTF.

The chain has TRBV5-1 and TRBJ1-4; TRBD1 matches 7 bases. Germline lookup yields CDR1 SGHRS and CDR2 YFSETQ. The CDR3 runs 15 residues. The V and J ends lost 4 bases and 6 bases, in that order; junction bases with no gene match: 9. In DNA, the CDR3 is TGCGCCAGCAGCCGTCCCGGGACAGTTGATGAAAAACTGTTTTTT. Its translation: CASSRPGTVDEKLFF.

V and J are TRBV19 and TRBJ1-2, with D unclear. From germline, CDR1 is LNHDA and CDR2 SQIVND (reference sequence). This CDR3 region has 13 residues. V was pared by 4 bases and J by 8 bases, with 14 bases between. The CDR3, as DNA: TGTGCCAGTAGTACATTCGGGGTACAGGGCTACACCTTC. This gives the protein CASSTFGVQGYTF.

The table lists this clone with a count of one. This chain links TRBV6-4 with TRBJ2-2, with a tentative D call TRBD1 (6 bases). V dropped 6 bases and J dropped 0 bases, with 8 bases sitting between them. This CDR3 region has 14 residues. From germline, CDR1 is MRHNA and CDR2 SNTAGT. CDR3 amino acids: CASRGQTNTGELFF. In DNA, the CDR3 is TGTGCCAGCAGAGGACAGACGAACACCGGGGAGCTGTTTTTT.

The chain employs TRBV6-1 and TRBJ1-5; 11 nucleotides line up with TRBD1. Losses at the gene ends were 1 base for V and 6 bases for J; bases not matched to a gene: 5. The germline CDR1 and CDR2 sequences are MNHNS and SASEGT. The CDR3 spans 16 residues. The CDR3 sequence: CASSEGTGGLGQPQHF. Written as DNA, the CDR3 is TGTGCCAGCAGTGAAGGGACAGGGGGCTTGGGTCAGCCCCAGCATTTT.

This sequence joins TRBV5-1 and TRBJ2-5; D is possibly TRBD2 (5 bases). Germline values: CDR1 SGHRS, CDR2 YFSETQ. This CDR3 comprises 14 residues. V lost 0 bases, J lost 4 bases, and 10 bases lay in between. The CDR3 sequence is CASSLVPGTETQYF. CDR3 in DNA: TGCGCCAGCAGCTTGGTTCCGGGAACAGAGACCCAGTACTTC.

The chain carries TRBV13 and TRBJ2-3, with D maybe TRBD1 (5 bases). This CDR3 is built from 13 residues. V lost 7 bases and J 3 bases, leaving 11 bases between the germline ends. The V gene's germline CDR1 is PRHDT and CDR2 FYEKMQ (reference sequence). Here the CDR3 reads CASMGQATDTQYF. CDR3 DNA: TGTGCCAGCATGGGGCAAGCGACAGATACGCAGTATTTT.

The V gene is TRBV11-3, the J gene TRBJ2-5, with no clear D. The CDR3 extends over 14 amino acids. V lost 0 bases and J lost 7, with 12 bases in between. The germline V gene has CDR1 SGHNT and CDR2 YENEEA. CDR3 protein: CASSLDPFTGTQYF. The CDR3 DNA is TGTGCCAGCAGCTTAGATCCTTTTACGGGGACCCAGTACTTC.